The clone carrying this TCR beta chain was counted a few times. The antigen is undetermined. This specimen comes from a study of T cell repertoires in cytomegalovirus infection. Study-level information: The authors relied on CMV epitopes, both recently identified HLA-C-restricted and well-studied HLA-B-restricted. It can be stated that public TCR beta signatures indicated CMV infection as well as a matching HLA type.

V dropped 0 bases and J dropped 6 bases, with 24 bases sitting between them. This CDR3 has 19 amino acids. CDR1 LNHNV and CDR2 YYDKDF come from the germline V gene (reference sequence). TCRdb fed the reads into MiXCR, producing one record per CDR3 protein. The sample carries 650,000 to 900,000 distinct CDR3 sequences, 25% to 30% recorded once. Study observations and caveats: Frequencies of public TCR beta families were cumulated, and this identified carriers of CMV plus the relevant HLA. The response measured ex vivo was dominated by TCR beta clonotypes (HLA-C-restricted and CMV-specific).

The sample here was cultured CD8+ T cells from PBMCs, taken from culture after CMV antigen stimulation. V and J are TRBV15 and TRBJ2-1; TRBD2 is a possible D gene (5 bases). This TCR came from a human donor in good health (CMV status not recorded). Some clones in this sample may be carry-over from other donors' samples. CDR3 loop: CATSRDLLIGSGRSNEQFF. The CDR3, as DNA: TGTGCCACCAGCAGAGATCTCTTAATCGGGTCGGGGAGATCCAATGAGCAGTTCTTC.